Reported below is one T cell receptor beta chain. Which antigen it targets is not known. It has no much larger one-base neighbor in the sample; base qualities were not kept. The data originate from a study of CD8+CD57+ T cells in acquired aplastic anemia (dated by TCRdb to 2017 to 2018). In terms of the full investigation: Extracted DNA from sorted CD4+ and CD8+ cells averaged around 3.5 ug, ranging from roughly 0.17 to 30 ug. CD8+CD57+ expansion was defined as frequency above the mean frequency observed in healthy subjects.

Genomic DNA served as template for TCR beta VDJ combination and CDR3 sequence profiling. TCR repertoire sequencing was run on an Illumina HiSeq 2000. The study's processing was this. Repertoires were assessed using TRBV/TRBJ rearrangement plots, CDR3 size and DJ length profiles, and Simpson's diversity index. Whichever DNA sequence was most abundant in the deep sequencing data was defined as the immunodominant clone. CDR3 amino acid sequences were checked for sharing across subjects and were also compared against the VDJdb database and published repertoires. TCRdb reprocessed the public reads (quality trimming at Q25 with fastp, clone calling with MiXCR) and kept in-frame beta chains. Each entry is one CDR3 protein sequence, shown with its most common DNA and genes. The V and J calls were determined by TCRdb, not by the authors. This sample comprises about 160,000 distinct CDR3 sequences, 45% to 50% of them detected only once. The ten largest clones add up to roughly 30% of the sample.

The full study reports these points: About 30 CD8+ CDR3 sequences were found in both patients and controls but appeared to be highly expressed in patients and within the immunodominant clones of the patients. Patients and healthy controls showed no significant difference in CD8+ Simpson's diversity (P=0.060).

Expansion of CD8+CD57+ cells had been shown by flow cytometry in the patients chosen for sequencing. Every patient had a diagnosis of severe acquired aplastic anemia based on International Study of Aplastic Anemia and Agranulocytosis and Camitta criteria. Patients had received no therapy at the time of blood sampling. In this study, sorted CD4+ and CD8+ T cells from the blood of healthy subjects and of severe aplastic anemia patients had their TCR repertoires deep-sequenced. Patients were enrolled under clinicaltrials.gov protocols 00001620, 01623167, 00001397, 00071045, 00081523 and 00961064 in the USA. Ficoll-Paque density gradient centrifugation was used to isolate peripheral blood mononuclear cells. Before DNA extraction, CD4+ and CD8+ T cells were sorted with FACS or magnetic beads. The CDR3 starts with the cysteine, ends with the phenylalanine, and has 17 residues. Only the CDR3 part of the read is kept: 51 bases, read in frame from the first base. CDR1 and CDR2 (MGHDK, SYGVNS) derive from the germline V gene. V is pruned by 4 bases and J by 3 bases, leaving 11 bases of the junction without a gene match.

The rearrangement joined TRBV25-1 to TRBJ1-4, and TRBD1 matches 7 of the central bases. The TCR originated in a human donor with aplastic anemia. Sequencing used sorted CD4+, CD8+, or CD8+CD57+ T cells (not recorded which) from PBMCs. The nucleotide sequence reads TGTGCCAGCAGTGCCTCGACAGGGCTTCGTGCTAATGAAAAACTGTTTTTT. Its protein reads: CASSASTGLRANEKLFF.